This T cell receptor beta chain was found in a study of shared clonotypes between healthy human individuals. Study-wide context: Two female and three male donors aged 18 to 49 were enrolled. Three plates were used per donor for CD4 naive, three for CD4 memory, two for CD8 naive and one for CD8 memory. Findings of the study overall: Depth of sequencing was expected to influence donor clonotype sharing.

In germline, CDR1 is LGHNA, CDR2 YNFKEQ. The CDR3 contains 15 residues. Healthy HIV-negative adults without recent acute infections or vaccinations served as donors. Comment on this clone: Antigen specificity is unknown.

Generated by immunoSEQ multiplex PCR, the TCRdb table keeps only in-frame clones and is missing some. The table shows approximately 530,000 clones, with 90% to 97% occurring only once. This TCR derives from a woman in her 30s in good health. Sequencing was performed on naive CD4+ T cells sorted from blood. Noted subset: CD45RA+ positively selected. V is TRBV4-2 and J is TRBJ2-5; 11 bases line up with TRBD1. The J call is doubtful: the DNA matches TRBJ2-7 better. The CDR3 DNA reads as TGTGCCAGCAGCCAGGCCGGGACAGGGGGCTACGAGCAGTACTTC. Its translation is CASSQAGTGGYEQYF.